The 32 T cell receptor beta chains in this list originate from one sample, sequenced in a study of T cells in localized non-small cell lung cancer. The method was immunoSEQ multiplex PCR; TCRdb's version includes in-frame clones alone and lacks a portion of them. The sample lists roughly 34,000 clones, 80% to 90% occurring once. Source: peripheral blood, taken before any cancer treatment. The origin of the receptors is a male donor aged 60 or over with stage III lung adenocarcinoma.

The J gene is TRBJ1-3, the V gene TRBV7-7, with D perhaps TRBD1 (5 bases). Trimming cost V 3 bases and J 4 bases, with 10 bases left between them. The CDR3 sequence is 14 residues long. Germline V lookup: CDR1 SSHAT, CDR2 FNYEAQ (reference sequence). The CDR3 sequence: CASSLSGTGNTIYF. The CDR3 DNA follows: TGTGCCAGCAGCTTGTCAGGGACGGGAAACACCATATATTTT.

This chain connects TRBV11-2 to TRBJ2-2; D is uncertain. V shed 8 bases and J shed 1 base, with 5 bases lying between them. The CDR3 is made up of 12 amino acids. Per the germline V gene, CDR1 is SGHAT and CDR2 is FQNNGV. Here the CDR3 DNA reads TGTGCCAGCCAGATGAACACCGGGGAGCTGTTTTTT. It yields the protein CASQMNTGELFF.

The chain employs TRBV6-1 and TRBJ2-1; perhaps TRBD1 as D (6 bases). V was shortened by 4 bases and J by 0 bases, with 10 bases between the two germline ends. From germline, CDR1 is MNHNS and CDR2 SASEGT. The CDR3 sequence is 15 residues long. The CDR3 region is CASSVTGRSYNEQFF. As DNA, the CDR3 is TGTGCCAGCAGTGTTACAGGGCGCTCCTACAATGAGCAGTTCTTC.

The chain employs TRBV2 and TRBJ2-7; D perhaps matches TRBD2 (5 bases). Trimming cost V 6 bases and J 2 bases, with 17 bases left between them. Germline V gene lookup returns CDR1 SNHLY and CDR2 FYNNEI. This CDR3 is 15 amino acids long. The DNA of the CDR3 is TGTGCCAGCAGCGCCGGGATCCTGGCAACCTACGAGCAGTACTTC. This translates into CASSAGILATYEQYF.

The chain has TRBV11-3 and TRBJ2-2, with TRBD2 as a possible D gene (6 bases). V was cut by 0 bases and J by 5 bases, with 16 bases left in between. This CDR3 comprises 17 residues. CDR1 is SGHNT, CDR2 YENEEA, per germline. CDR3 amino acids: CASSLDHGAGRTGELFF. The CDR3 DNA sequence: TGTGCCAGCAGCTTAGATCATGGTGCAGGGAGGACCGGGGAGCTGTTTTTT.

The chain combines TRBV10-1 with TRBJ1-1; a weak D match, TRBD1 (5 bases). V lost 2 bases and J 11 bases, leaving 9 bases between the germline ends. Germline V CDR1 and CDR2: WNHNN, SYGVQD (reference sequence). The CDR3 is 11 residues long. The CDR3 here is CASSEGARAFF. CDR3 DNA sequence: TGCGCCAGCAGTGAGGGGGCTCGGGCTTTCTTT.

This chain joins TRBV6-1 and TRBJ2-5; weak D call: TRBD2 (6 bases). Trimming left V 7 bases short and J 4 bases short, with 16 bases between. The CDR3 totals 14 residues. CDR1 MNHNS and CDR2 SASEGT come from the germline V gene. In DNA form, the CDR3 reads TGTGCCAGCAAGAGGCAGACTAGTTCAGAGACCCAGTACTTC. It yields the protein CASKRQTSSETQYF.

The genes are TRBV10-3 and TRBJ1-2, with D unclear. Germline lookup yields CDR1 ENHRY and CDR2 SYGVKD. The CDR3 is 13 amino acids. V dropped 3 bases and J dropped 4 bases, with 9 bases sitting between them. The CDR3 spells CAISDMGSYGYTF. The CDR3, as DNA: TGTGCCATCAGTGATATGGGAAGCTATGGCTACACCTTC.

CDR3 sequence (DNA): TGTGCCTGGGACAGGGGGAATCAGCCCCAGCATTTT. Residues: CAWDRGNQPQHF. The J gene is TRBJ1-5, the V gene TRBV30; TRBD1 agrees at 9 bases. The CDR3 runs to 12 residues. With V trimmed by 5 bases and J by 4 bases, 0 bases remained unmatched. Germline-derived CDR1 and CDR2 are GTSNPN and SVGIG (reference sequence).

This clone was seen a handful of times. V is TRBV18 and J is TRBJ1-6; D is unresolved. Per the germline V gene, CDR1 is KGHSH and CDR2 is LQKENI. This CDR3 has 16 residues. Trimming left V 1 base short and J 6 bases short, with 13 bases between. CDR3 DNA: TGTGCCAGCTCACCACGGAGGGATATACTTAATTCACCCCTCCACTTT. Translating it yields CASSPRRDILNSPLHF.

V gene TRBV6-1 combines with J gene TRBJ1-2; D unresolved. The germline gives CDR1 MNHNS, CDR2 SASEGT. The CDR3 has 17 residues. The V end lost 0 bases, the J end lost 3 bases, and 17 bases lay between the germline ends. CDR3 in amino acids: CASSEALGSPLDYGYTF. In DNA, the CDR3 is TGTGCCAGCAGTGAAGCATTGGGGTCCCCCTTAGACTATGGCTACACCTTC.

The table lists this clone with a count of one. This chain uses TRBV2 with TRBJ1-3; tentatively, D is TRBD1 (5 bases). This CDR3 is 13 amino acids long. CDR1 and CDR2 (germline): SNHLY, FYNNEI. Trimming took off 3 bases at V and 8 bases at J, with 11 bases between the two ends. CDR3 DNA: TGTGCCAGCAGTGAGGGGGTTTTCGACACCATATATTTT. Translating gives CASSEGVFDTIYF. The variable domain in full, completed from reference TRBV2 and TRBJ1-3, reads EPEVTQTPSHQVTQMGQEVILRCVPISNHLYFYWYRQILGQKVEFLVSFYNNEISEKSEIFDDQFSVERPDGSNFTLKIRSTKLEDSAMYFCASSEGVFDTIYFGEGSWLTVV.

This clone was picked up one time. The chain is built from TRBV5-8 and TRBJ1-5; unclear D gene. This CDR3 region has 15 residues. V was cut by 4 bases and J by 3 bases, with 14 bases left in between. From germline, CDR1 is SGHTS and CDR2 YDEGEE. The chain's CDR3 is CASSPQGRFNQPQHF. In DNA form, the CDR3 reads TGTGCCAGCAGCCCTCAAGGACGGTTCAATCAGCCCCAGCATTTT.

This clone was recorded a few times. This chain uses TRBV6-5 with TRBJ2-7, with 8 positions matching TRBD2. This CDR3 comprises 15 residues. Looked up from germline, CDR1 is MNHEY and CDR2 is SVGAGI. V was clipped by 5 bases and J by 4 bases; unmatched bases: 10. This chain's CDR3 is CASSATSGRGYEQYF. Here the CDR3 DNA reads TGTGCCAGCAGTGCCACAAGCGGGAGAGGTTACGAGCAGTACTTC.

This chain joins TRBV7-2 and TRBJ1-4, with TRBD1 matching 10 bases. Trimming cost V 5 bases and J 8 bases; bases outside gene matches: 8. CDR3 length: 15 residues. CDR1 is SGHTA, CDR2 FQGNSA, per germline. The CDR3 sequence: CASSNLGQGGEKLFF. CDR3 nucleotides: TGTGCCAGCAGCAACCTCGGACAGGGGGGAGAAAAACTGTTTTTT.

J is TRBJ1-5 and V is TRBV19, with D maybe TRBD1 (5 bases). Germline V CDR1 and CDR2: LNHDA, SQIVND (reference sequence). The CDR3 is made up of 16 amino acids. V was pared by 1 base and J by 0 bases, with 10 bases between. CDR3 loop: CASSIGGEYSNQPQHF. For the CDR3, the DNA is TGTGCCAGTAGTATAGGGGGCGAGTATAGCAATCAGCCCCAGCATTTT.

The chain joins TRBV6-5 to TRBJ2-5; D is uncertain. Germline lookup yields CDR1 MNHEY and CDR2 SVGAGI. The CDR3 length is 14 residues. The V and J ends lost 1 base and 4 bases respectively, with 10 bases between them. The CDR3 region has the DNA TGTGCCAGCAGTTACTGGGGTGAGCGAGAGACCCAGTACTTC. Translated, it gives CASSYWGERETQYF.

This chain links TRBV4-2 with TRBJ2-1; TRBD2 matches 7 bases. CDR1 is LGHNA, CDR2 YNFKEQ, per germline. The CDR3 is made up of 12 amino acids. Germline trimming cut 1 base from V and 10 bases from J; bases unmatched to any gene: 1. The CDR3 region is CASSQAGGEQFF. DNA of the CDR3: TGTGCCAGCAGCCAAGCCGGGGGGGAGCAGTTCTTC.

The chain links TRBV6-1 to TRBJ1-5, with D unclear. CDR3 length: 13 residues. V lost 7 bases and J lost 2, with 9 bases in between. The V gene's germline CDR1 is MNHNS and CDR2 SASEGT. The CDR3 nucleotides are TGTGCCAGCACCCTACCGGGCAATCAGCCCCAGCATTTT. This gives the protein CASTLPGNQPQHF.

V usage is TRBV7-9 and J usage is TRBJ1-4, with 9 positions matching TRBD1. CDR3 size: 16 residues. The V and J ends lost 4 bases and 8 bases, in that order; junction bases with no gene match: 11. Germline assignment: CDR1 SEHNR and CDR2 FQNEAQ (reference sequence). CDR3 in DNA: TGTGCCAGCAGCTCTAGGACCGGGACAGGGCAAGAAAAACTGTTTTTT. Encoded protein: CASSSRTGTGQEKLFF.

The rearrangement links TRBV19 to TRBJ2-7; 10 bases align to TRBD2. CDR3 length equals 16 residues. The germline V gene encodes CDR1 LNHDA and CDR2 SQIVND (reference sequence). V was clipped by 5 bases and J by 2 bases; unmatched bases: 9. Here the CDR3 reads CASSEIAGGLPYEQYF. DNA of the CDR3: TGTGCCAGTAGTGAAATAGCGGGAGGTCTCCCCTACGAGCAGTACTTC.

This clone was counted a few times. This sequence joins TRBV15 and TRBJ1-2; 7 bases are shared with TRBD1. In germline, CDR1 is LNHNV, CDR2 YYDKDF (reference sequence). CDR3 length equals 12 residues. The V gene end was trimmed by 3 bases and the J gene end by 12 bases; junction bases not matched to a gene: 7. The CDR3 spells CATSRQQGRNTF. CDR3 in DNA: TGTGCCACCAGCAGGCAACAGGGGCGTAACACCTTC.

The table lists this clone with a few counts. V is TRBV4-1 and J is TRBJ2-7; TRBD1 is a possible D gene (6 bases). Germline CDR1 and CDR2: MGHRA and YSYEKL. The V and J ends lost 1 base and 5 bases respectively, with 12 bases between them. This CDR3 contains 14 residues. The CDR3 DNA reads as TGCGCCAGCAGCCAAGGGTTGGGGGCGGACGAGCAGTACTTC. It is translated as CASSQGLGADEQYF.

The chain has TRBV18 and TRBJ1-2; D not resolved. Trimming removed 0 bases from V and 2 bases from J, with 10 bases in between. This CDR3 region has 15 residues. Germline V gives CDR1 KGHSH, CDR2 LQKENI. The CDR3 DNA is TGTGCCAGCTCACCACCGGAGAATCCAAACTATGGCTACACCTTC. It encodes CASSPPENPNYGYTF.

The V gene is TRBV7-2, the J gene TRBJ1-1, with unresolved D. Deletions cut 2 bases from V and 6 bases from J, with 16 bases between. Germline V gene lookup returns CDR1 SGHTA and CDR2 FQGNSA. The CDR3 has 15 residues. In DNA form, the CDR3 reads TGTGCCAGCAGCTTACAGGTCCCGACGATCGCTGAAGCTTTCTTT. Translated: CASSLQVPTIAEAFF.

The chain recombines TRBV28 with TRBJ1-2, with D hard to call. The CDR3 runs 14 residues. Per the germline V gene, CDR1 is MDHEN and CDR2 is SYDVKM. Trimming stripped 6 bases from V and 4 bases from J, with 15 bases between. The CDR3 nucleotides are TGTGCCAGCAGCTCCGACCCTCTCACCTATGGCTACACCTTC. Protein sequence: CASSSDPLTYGYTF.

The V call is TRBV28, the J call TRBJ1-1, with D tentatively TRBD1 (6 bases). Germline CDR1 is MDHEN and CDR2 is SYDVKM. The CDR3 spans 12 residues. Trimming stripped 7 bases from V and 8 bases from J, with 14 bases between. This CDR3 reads CASTIGGLEAFF. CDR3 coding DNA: TGTGCCAGCACCATCGGGGGGCTAGAAGCTTTCTTT.

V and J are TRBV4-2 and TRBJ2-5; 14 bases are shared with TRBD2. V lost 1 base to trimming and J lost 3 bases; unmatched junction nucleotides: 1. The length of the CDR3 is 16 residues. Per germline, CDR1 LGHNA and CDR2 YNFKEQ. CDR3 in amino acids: CASSQGLAGGKETQYF. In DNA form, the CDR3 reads TGTGCCAGCAGCCAAGGACTAGCGGGGGGGAAAGAGACCCAGTACTTC.

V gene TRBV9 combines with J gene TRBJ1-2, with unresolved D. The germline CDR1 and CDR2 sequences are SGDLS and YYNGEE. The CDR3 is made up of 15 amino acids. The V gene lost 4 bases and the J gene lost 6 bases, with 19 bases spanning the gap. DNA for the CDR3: TGTGCCAGCAGCCCACAAGGAAGGTCGGAGGATGGCTACACCTTC. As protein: CASSPQGRSEDGYTF.

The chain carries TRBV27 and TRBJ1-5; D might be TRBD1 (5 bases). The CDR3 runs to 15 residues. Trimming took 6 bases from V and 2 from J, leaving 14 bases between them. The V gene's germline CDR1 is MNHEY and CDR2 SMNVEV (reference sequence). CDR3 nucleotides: TGTGCCAGCAGGGAGGGGATTATTGGCAATCAGCCCCAGCATTTT. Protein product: CASREGIIGNQPQHF.

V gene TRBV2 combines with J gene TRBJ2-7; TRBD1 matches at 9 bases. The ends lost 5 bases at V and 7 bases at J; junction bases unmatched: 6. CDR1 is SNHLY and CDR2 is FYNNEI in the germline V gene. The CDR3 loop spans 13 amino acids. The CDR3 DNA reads TGTGCCAGCAGTATGGACAGGGGTGGTGAGCAGTACTTC. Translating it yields CASSMDRGGEQYF.

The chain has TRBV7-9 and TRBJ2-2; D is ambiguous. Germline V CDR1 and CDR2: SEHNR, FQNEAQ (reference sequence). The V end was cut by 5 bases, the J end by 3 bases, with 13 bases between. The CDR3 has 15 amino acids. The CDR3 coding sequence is TGTGCCAGCAGCGATCGCCGGAGCCACACCGGGGAGCTGTTTTTT. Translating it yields CASSDRRSHTGELFF.